The entry below describes one TCR beta chain. Its antigen remains undetermined. No base-level quality is on record; no much larger clone is a single base apart. The data were obtained in a study of cytomegalovirus exposure and HLA in healthy donors (dated by TCRdb to the late 2010s). Turning to the overall study: In an earlier analysis of several hundred of the donors, 276 Gb of sequence data and 117 million unique TCR beta sequences from roughly 190 million T cells were reported. Approximately 310 gigabases of sequencing data and roughly 90 million unique TCR sequences were included in an early release covering several hundred HLA-typed donors. Of the approximately 400 genotyped donors, around 81% fell in the genetic ancestry cluster associated with self-reported Caucasian donors. The aim of the study was to test whether cataloging public T cell receptors could identify signatures of past pathogen exposure. The study profiled the T cell repertoires of approximately 700 subjects by immunosequencing and related them to cytomegalovirus serostatus. In addition to the first cohort of 666 subjects, a separate validation cohort of approximately 110 different subjects was used. The study combined high-throughput TCR immunosequencing, statistical association of individual TCRs with disease status, and machine learning to predict cytomegalovirus infection status. A later analysis re-examined previously published TCR beta repertoires from about 700 donors and added high-resolution HLA genotyping to investigate patterns of TCR occurrence. In the later analysis, no new phenotypic data were used to find candidate immune exposures; instead, reliance was placed on TCR beta sequences and their occurrence across donors. In an earlier analysis of 500 to 650 of the donors, high-throughput TCR beta sequencing was used to judge whether each TCR beta V gene segment behaved as functional or pseudogenic. Donor age, sex, ethnicity and CMV serostatus were compiled alongside the repertoire data. Genome-wide SNP genotypes for about three fifths of the roughly 670 donors were used in a later genetic analysis, which treated that subset as a discovery cohort. All discovery cohort repertoires had been generated using a single sequencing platform. Class I and class II HLA loci were covered by the typing at four-digit resolution. Typing coverage varied by locus: roughly 620-640 donors for A, B, C, DRB1 and DQB1; approximately 560 for DQA1; approximately 610 for DPA1; more than 450 for DPB1. Several DR-DQ haplotypes were handled as single units for association and clustering because linkage in the cohort was strong. Among roughly 400 genotyped donors of the cohort, an average of around 250,000 unique TCR beta nucleotide sequences was sequenced per donor, of which 15% to 20% were non-productive.

The CDR3 covers 12 residues, taking in both the cysteine and the phenylalanine. Only CDR3 DNA is held: 36 bases, read in frame from base 1. V trim: 5 bases; J trim: 3 bases; unmatched bases: 1. The germline V gene encodes CDR1 GTSNPN and CDR2 SVGIG (reference sequence). General findings and caveats noted by the study authors: When HLA alleles, especially DR and DQ, strongly co-occurred, TCR associations were difficult to assign to individual alleles. A later genetic analysis associated a missense DCLRE1C variant with V-gene and J-gene trimming of TCR beta chains, and an independent cohort replicated the association. Linkage disequilibrium might explain the correlated functional status among segregating V segments, but an unknown experimental factor could not be ruled out. A later analysis found that TCR association rates varied across HLA loci, with DRB1 alleles showing the most associated TCRs and HLA-C alleles the fewest. In both the original and validation cohorts, the classifier was reported to diagnose cytomegalovirus status with high specificity and sensitivity. The cohort was sequenced for TCR beta chains only, and without alpha or paired-chain data the features that could be detected were limited. A total of 150 to 200 TCR beta chains were listed by the study as associated with cytomegalovirus. In a later analysis, several top co-occurrence clusters were reported to appear linked to parvovirus B19, influenza, CMV and Epstein-Barr virus. A further reported finding was that TCR beta sequences accurately predicted the HLA-A and HLA-B alleles for most subjects in the first cohort. Compared with equally common non-associated chains, HLA-associated TCR beta chains in a later analysis were more clonally expanded and had lower generation probabilities. For the cohort, immune exposure information was limited to CMV serostatus. Broadly in line with IMGT annotations, most TCR beta V segments showed up in productive rearrangements about 87% or about 30% of the time in an earlier analysis of several hundred of the donors. The presence/absence analyses assumed that sequencing depth was roughly uniform across donors, and that assumption may not be true. A cluster of highly shared sequence variants was judged likely to represent a technical artifact of the sequencing pipeline. In a later analysis, most CMV-associated TCR beta chains were found to appear HLA-restricted, with HLA associations seemingly driven largely by CMV exposure. At a false discovery rate of 0.05, a later analysis linked about 16,000 TCR beta sequences to specific HLA alleles. While some public TCRs were present in many individuals, most TCR sequences turned up only very rarely across donors. Because HLA typing was unavailable for some donors at each locus, only the typed subset was used in association tests. Because the 87-base-pair reads could not distinguish some IMGT-functional V segments, including TRBV6-2 and TRBV6-3, those segments were excluded. Three of the identified cytomegalovirus-associated TCR beta chains were confirmed in vitro to be specific for cytomegalovirus antigens. In a later genetic analysis, fewer N-insertions in productive TCRs were reported among donors in an Asian-associated ancestry cluster than the roughly 700-donor mean. Because counts were too low, approximately 15 rarely observed V segments, including chromosome 9 orphons, were excluded from the earlier analysis of a few hundred of the donors. According to the authors, the approach could potentially be generalized to other disease states and immunological phenotypes.

The cohort consisted of 666 healthy bone marrow donors. All cohort members were sampled while nominally healthy, although unrecorded immune exposures were likely present. The donor tested CMV seronegative, placing the donor among the roughly 350 seronegative members of the cohort. Each donor provided a peripheral blood sample, and peripheral blood mononuclear cells were used for TCR beta sequencing. The Qiagen DNeasy Blood Extraction Kit was used to extract genomic DNA from the blood cell samples. To prepare the library, the immunoSEQ multiplex PCR assay was applied. For the multiplex PCR, a mixture combining 60 forward primers for TCR Vbeta segments and 13 reverse primers for TCR Jbeta segments was used. The CDR3 region of rearranged TCR beta genes was amplified from genomic DNA by a multiplex PCR assay. The Illumina HiSeq System was used to sequence the amplified TCR beta libraries as 87-base-pair reads. The paper's processing steps were these. In a later analysis, tens of millions of unique TCR beta chains were counted across the approximately 640 repertoires, and around 10 million of these chains were shared by at least two donors. Raw reads were error-corrected and collapsed into unique sequences by a nearest-neighbor algorithm in which closely related sequences were merged to remove PCR and sequencing errors. CDR3 sequences were aligned to IMGT reference sequences to assign V, D and J gene segments. For a sequence to be retained, a match of at least six nucleotides to both a V gene segment and a J gene segment was required. A rearrangement counted as productive if the CDR3 had no stop codons and remained in frame with V and J, and every other rearrangement counted as non-productive. CDR3 was defined by IMGT convention, running from the second conserved V-encoded cysteine to the conserved J-encoded phenylalanine. The earlier analysis of 587 of the donors excluded any sequence lacking an unambiguous match to a single V gene segment. In an earlier analysis of approximately 560 of the donors, a V segment was called functional when productive rearrangements were above 56.7%, and segregating when the standard deviation between donors exceeded 5%. A statistical classification framework was developed to diagnose cytomegalovirus status using the catalog of TCR beta chain sequences. In a later analysis, TCR nucleotide sequences were compared against IMGT/GENE-DB human TR gene sequences so that V and J genes could be assigned. In a later analysis, CDR3 sequences and most-parsimonious VDJ recombination scenarios were assigned using the TCRdist pipeline. In a later analysis, each TCR beta chain was defined by its CDR3 amino acid sequence together with its V-gene family, and reads without a unique V-gene family were excluded. In a later analysis, fewer than 600 highly shared, low-generation-probability nucleotide sequences were removed to address suspected cross-contamination and a sequencing artifact. In a later analysis, a clonal expansion index was calculated for each public chain from normalized within-repertoire ranks of inferred template counts. In a later analysis, generation probabilities were computed with a VDJ recombination model fitted to out-of-frame rearrangements, and the resulting probabilities were checked against IGoR. In a later analysis, hypergeometric tests were used to score TCR-TCR, TCR-HLA and TCR-CMV co-occurrence, with a repertoire-size bias correction applied to TCR pairs. To estimate false discovery rates, a later analysis permuted the HLA or CMV assignments 20 times. In a later analysis, co-occurring TCRs were grouped using DBSCAN, with TCRdist sequence similarity added in when clustering inside HLA-allele-positive subsets. Repertoires with fewer than 30,000 or more than 120,000 public chains, plus five repertoires with anomalous nucleotide sharing, were excluded from co-occurrence clustering. TCRdb re-hosts the immuneACCESS table, in-frame sequences only. Its copies lack some clones; in the studies checked, an unresolved V gene accounts for under half of them, and the cause for the rest is not known. That table is the source of V, J and clone size, and D and trimming were worked out from the DNA. The sample contains 180,000 or so clones, around 75% of them found a single time. The ten largest clones represent approximately 2.9% of the sample.

This clonotype originated in a female donor in good health and CMV-seronegative. Recombination linked TRBV30 to TRBJ1-2; 9 bases in between match TRBD1. The sample taken for sequencing was PBMCs. Here the CDR3 is given as CAWDRGDYGYTF. The bases read TGTGCCTGGGACAGGGGGGACTATGGCTACACCTTC.